This is a list of T cell receptor beta chains from one sample in a study of blood T cell repertoires in COVID-19. Data came from immunoSEQ multiplex PCR; TCRdb stores just in-frame clones and leaves some out. Of approximately 390,000 clones in the sample, roughly 88% were seen once. The sequenced sample consisted of PBMCs or T cells enriched from blood (not recorded which). These receptors came from a woman in her thirties or forties with acute COVID-19. Each CDR3 is given with its conserved first and last residue. The order of the fields is V gene, J gene, clone size, CDR3 protein. Clone size is shown for a subset of rows, as once, few, many or a class of expanded clone.

TRBV7-8	TRBJ1-3	.	CASSSALLSGNTIYF
TRBV11-2	TRBJ1-1	once	CASSLWRDRGTEAFF
TRBV6-5	TRBJ1-3	once	CASSSSGLGNTIYF
TRBV19	TRBJ1-6	few	CASSWQRSPLHF
TRBV4-1	TRBJ1-2	.	CASSHNGQNYGYTF
TRBV29-1	TRBJ2-1	.	CSVEDLYNEQFF
TRBV30	TRBJ1-6	.	CASERSSYNSPLHF
TRBV9	TRBJ1-5	.	CASSVGQGGNQPQHF
TRBV5-1	TRBJ2-3	.	CASQAGGTDTQYF
TRBV27	TRBJ1-5	.	CASRPHGGQPQHF
TRBV10-2	TRBJ1-2	.	CASSESRNQIYGYTF
TRBV5-6	TRBJ2-4	once	CASSPSGASDIQYF
TRBV19	TRBJ1-5	once	CASSAGTDSGRINQPQHF
TRBV5-8	TRBJ1-6	.	CASSLEEGTNSPLHF
TRBV7-8	TRBJ2-4	.	CASSTGTSGNIQYF
TRBV5-5	TRBJ2-7	few	CASRLTGAPVHEQYF
TRBV18	TRBJ1-1	.	CASSRTGNMNTEAFF
TRBV5-6	TRBJ1-1	.	CASSRDRRYEAFF
TRBV30	TRBJ1-2	.	CAWSVRNDSGGADGYTF
TRBV6-2/TRBV6-3	TRBJ1-6	.	CASSPPYRGHNSPLHF
TRBV30	TRBJ2-7	.	CAWRKGFRSYEQYF
TRBV5-1	TRBJ1-1	.	CASSLRIGRQNTEAFF
TRBV3-1/TRBV3-2	TRBJ2-1	.	CASSQGSGAGQQFF
TRBV7-9	TRBJ1-1	.	CASSLGFRTGGDTEAFF
TRBV18	TRBJ1-5	.	CASSFLGREGNQPQHF
TRBV10-3	TRBJ1-5	.	CAISESVLTDQPQHF
TRBV12-3/TRBV12-4	TRBJ2-7	.	CASSPGGAYEQYF
TRBV7-9	TRBJ2-1	.	CASSLSRGRQGYNEQFF
TRBV7-8	TRBJ2-5	.	CASSSRETQYF
TRBV5-6	TRBJ1-2	.	CASSSLNSNYGYTF
TRBV4-1	TRBJ2-3	.	CASSPHRVMVADTQYF
TRBV10-3	TRBJ2-7	.	CAIRTDRGSYEQYF
TRBV18	TRBJ1-5	once	CASSPRQGTPQPQHF
TRBV9	TRBJ2-2	.	CASSVVAYTGELFF
TRBV5-1	TRBJ2-3	.	CASSLGQHTDTQYF
TRBV6-5	TRBJ1-2	.	CASSHNGDYGYTF
TRBV5-4	TRBJ2-3	.	CASSRDSGGGDTQYF
TRBV2	TRBJ2-2	.	CATLLKGTSAGELFF
TRBV6-2/TRBV6-3	TRBJ2-1	.	CASSRRGGINEQFF
TRBV5-1	TRBJ2-3	.	CASSPGQAEDTQYF
TRBV2	TRBJ2-7	.	CATSPGLAYEQYF
TRBV18	TRBJ1-2	once	CASSDTANYGYTF
TRBV21-1	TRBJ1-5	.	CASSEEVNQPQHF
TRBV14	TRBJ2-1	.	CASSQLFAGGLQEQFF
TRBV19	TRBJ2-7	.	CASMSQSRGEQYF
TRBV5-4	TRBJ2-4	.	CASSRKPGQGGTTKNIQYF
TRBV5-6	TRBJ1-3	.	CASSRTGLDTIYF
TRBV5-4	TRBJ2-7	.	CASSLGQPFSSYEQYF